Below are 26 T cell receptor beta chains sequenced from a single sample in a study of vaccination and CD4 T cells after COVID-19. Treatment: roughly 10-day PBMC culture with coronavirus spike peptide pools or control peptides (ViraFEST assay). An Oncomine TCR Beta short-read assay was used to sequence the DNA from cultured CD4+ T cells. Each CDR3 protein is one row after TCRdb ran MiXCR on the PCR reads. Found here are under 20,000 distinct CDR3 sequences, approximately 42% of them singletons; the top ten hold around 5.8%. Antigens of these TCRs are unknown. Sequences were derived from CD4+ T cells from blood, cultured in vitro, sampled before SARS-CoV-2 vaccination. All receptors derive from a human donor who had recovered from COVID-19.

The chain uses TRBV12-3 or TRBV12-4 and TRBJ1-1; possible D gene TRBD1, 5 bases. The CDR3 has 15 amino acids. Trimming removed 2 bases at V and 2 bases at J, with 12 bases between. Written as DNA, the CDR3 is TGTGCCAGCAGTTTATATGGGGGTGGAAACACTGAAGCTTTCTTT. It specifies CASSLYGGGNTEAFF.

This clonotype appeared a few times. This chain links TRBV10-3 with TRBJ2-5; no definite D call. Germline CDR1 ENHRY, CDR2 SYGVKD. The length of the CDR3 is 11 residues. The V gene lost 3 bases and the J gene lost 5 bases, with 4 bases spanning the gap. The DNA of the CDR3 is TGTGCCATCAGTGACGGGGAGACCCAGTACTTC. Translation: CAISDGETQYF.

V usage is TRBV10-1 and J usage is TRBJ2-1; maybe TRBD2 (5 bases). The CDR3 is 13 residues long. Germline V gives CDR1 WNHNN, CDR2 SYGVQD (reference sequence). Trimming took off 3 bases at V and 6 bases at J, with 9 bases between the two ends. CDR3 DNA: TGCGCCAGCAGTGATCAGCTAGCCAATGAGCAGTTCTTC. Translating gives CASSDQLANEQFF.

This clonotype was seen a handful of times. V usage is TRBV10-1 and J usage is TRBJ1-2; 7 positions match TRBD1. With V trimmed by 7 bases and J by 7 bases, 15 bases remained unmatched. Germline V gives CDR1 WNHNN, CDR2 SYGVQD (reference sequence). This CDR3 is built from 15 residues. The CDR3 coding sequence is TGCGCCAGCACCCCCGGTTGGACAGGACGATTTGGCTACACCTTC. It translates to CASTPGWTGRFGYTF.

The CDR3 region has the DNA TGTGCCAGCAGCTCGACAGCCGTTCTAAACAATGAGCAGTTCTTC. Amino acid sequence: CASSSTAVLNNEQFF. This chain connects TRBV7-8 to TRBJ2-1; weak D call: TRBD1 (5 bases). Trimming removed 4 bases at V and 5 bases at J, with 15 bases between. The CDR3 consists of 15 residues. Germline values: CDR1 SGHVS, CDR2 FQNEAQ.

The gene calls are TRBV11-3 and TRBJ1-2, with D perhaps TRBD1 (6 bases). The germline V gene has CDR1 SGHNT and CDR2 YENEEA. The CDR3 is made up of 13 amino acids. Trimming shortened V by 3 bases and J by 4 bases, and 9 bases separated the two germline ends. The CDR3 here is CASSFDRTYGYTF. In DNA, the CDR3 is TGTGCCAGCAGCTTCGACAGGACCTATGGCTACACCTTC.

This clonotype has just a few counts. This chain links TRBV7-2 with TRBJ2-1; 8 nucleotides agree with TRBD2. The CDR3 runs to 16 residues. CDR1 SGHTA and CDR2 FQGNSA come from the germline V gene. J was trimmed by 3 bases and V by 0 bases; bases with no gene match: 4. CDR3 in DNA: TGTGCCAGCAGCTTAGCAAGGAGCGGGAGCTACAATGAGCAGTTCTTC. Translated: CASSLARSGSYNEQFF.

A few counts support this clonotype. This sequence joins TRBV7-8 and TRBJ1-2; 8 bases are shared with TRBD1. Germline CDR1 is SGHVS and CDR2 is FQNEAQ. The CDR3 is made up of 15 amino acids. J lost 4 bases, V lost 4 bases, and 8 bases had no gene match. The CDR3 DNA is TGTGCCAGCAGCTCGGACAGGGATAAGGGCTATGGCTACACCTTC. Protein product: CASSSDRDKGYGYTF.

The chain joins TRBV5-4 to TRBJ2-7, with D tentatively TRBD1 or TRBD2 (7 bases each). Trimming stripped 4 bases from V and 3 bases from J, with 32 bases between. Germline V gives CDR1 SGHNT, CDR2 YYREEE (reference sequence). This CDR3 comprises 20 residues. The CDR3 loop is CASSPRGQALTSEAYYEQYF. The CDR3 nucleotides read TGTGCCAGCAGCCCACGAGGACAGGCCCTCACTAGCGAGGCCTACTACGAGCAGTACTTC.

The chain uses TRBV7-2 and TRBJ2-2; 7 nucleotides line up with TRBD2. The V segment lost 9 bases and the J segment 4 bases; nucleotides outside the gene matches: 5. This CDR3 comprises 13 residues. Germline values: CDR1 SGHTA, CDR2 FQGNSA. CDR3 sequence reads: CASRGEITGELFF. The CDR3 DNA follows: TGTGCCAGTCGGGGGGAAATCACCGGGGAGCTGTTTTTT.

This clonotype was seen a handful of times. V usage is TRBV6-4 and J usage is TRBJ2-3, with D possibly called TRBD1 or TRBD2 (6 bases each). Between the trimmed V and J ends, which lost 0 bases and 5 bases, there was a span of 12 bases. The V gene's germline CDR1 is MRHNA and CDR2 SNTAGT. This CDR3 contains 15 residues. The CDR3 DNA follows: TGTGCCAGCAGTGACTCCCCGGGGGCTGAAGATACGCAGTATTTT. Residues: CASSDSPGAEDTQYF.

The chain couples TRBV28 to TRBJ2-5; a possible D gene is TRBD2 (5 bases). The CDR3 is 14 residues long. V lost 2 bases to trimming and J lost 2 bases, with 9 bases between them. Germline-derived CDR1 and CDR2 are MDHEN and SYDVKM. CDR3 coding DNA: TGTGCCAGCAGTTTAGTGGACTGGCAAGAGACCCAGTACTTC. Protein product: CASSLVDWQETQYF. The full variable domain, completed using reference TRBV28 and TRBJ2-5, is DVKVTQSSRYLVKRTGEKVFLECVQDMDHENMFWYRQDPGLGLRLIYFSYDVKMKEKGDIPEGYSVSREKKERFSLILESASTNQTSMYLCASSLVDWQETQYFGPGTRLLVL.

This clonotype was seen a few times. The chain recombines TRBV27 with TRBJ2-5, with 7 positions matching TRBD2. The CDR3 spans 15 residues. V shed 5 bases and J 4 bases; nucleotides not matched to a gene: 10. In germline, CDR1 is MNHEY, CDR2 SMNVEV (reference sequence). CDR3 in amino acids: CASSTSAGRGETQYF. CDR3 in DNA: TGTGCCAGCAGTACTTCAGCGGGAAGAGGAGAGACCCAGTACTTC.

V is TRBV15 and J is TRBJ1-2; D not resolved. V was clipped by 5 bases and J by 4 bases, with 14 bases between them. The CDR3 has 14 residues. Germline CDR1 and CDR2: LNHNV and YYDKDF (reference sequence). CDR3 in amino acids: CATSSTALGYGYTF. The DNA of the CDR3 is TGTGCCACCAGCTCAACCGCCTTAGGCTATGGCTACACCTTC.

This chain connects TRBV11-1 to TRBJ2-2; no clear D. Germline CDR1 reads SGHAT; CDR2 reads FQDESV (reference sequence). Trimming took 5 bases from V and 1 from J, leaving 5 bases between them. This CDR3 spans 13 amino acids. CDR3 in DNA: TGTGCCAGCAGCGATGGGAACACCGGGGAGCTGTTTTTT. It encodes CASSDGNTGELFF.

J is TRBJ2-3 and V is TRBV7-3; D might be TRBD2 (6 bases). This CDR3 is built from 13 residues. Trimming stripped 5 bases from V and 11 bases from J, with 17 bases between. Germline CDR1 and CDR2: SGHTA and FQGTGA. The CDR3 DNA is TGTGCCAGCAGCGATCACCGGGACTCGCAGCAGTATTTT. It encodes CASSDHRDSQQYF.

This sequence joins TRBV5-5 and TRBJ2-2; D gene ambiguous. Trimming left V 3 bases short and J 1 base short, with 10 bases between. CDR1 SGHKS and CDR2 YYEKEE come from the germline V gene (reference sequence). This CDR3 has 15 residues. The CDR3 spells CASSSLTRNTGELFF. CDR3 sequence (DNA): TGTGCCAGCAGCTCCTTAACACGGAACACCGGGGAGCTGTTTTTT.

This chain links TRBV4-2 with TRBJ2-3; D might be TRBD1 (5 bases). The ends were cut back, 6 bases at V and 2 bases at J, with 15 bases in the middle. In germline, CDR1 is LGHNA, CDR2 YNFKEQ. The CDR3 is 15 residues long. DNA of the CDR3: TGTGCCAGCAGTTATCAGGACACTCACACAGATACGCAGTATTTT. It codes for CASSYQDTHTDTQYF.

This sequence joins TRBV4-3 and TRBJ1-2; D gene unclear. Germline CDR1 LGHNA, CDR2 YSLEER. This CDR3 comprises 15 residues. The ends were cut back, 0 bases at V and 8 bases at J, with 16 bases in the middle. The CDR3 sequence is CASSQERESGRGYTF. The CDR3 DNA sequence: TGCGCCAGCAGCCAAGAAAGGGAGTCGGGAAGAGGCTACACCTTC.

The chain links TRBV12-3 or TRBV12-4 to TRBJ1-1; D unclear. The CDR3 length is 14 residues. Trimming stripped 0 bases from V and 4 bases from J, with 9 bases between. The CDR3 loop reads CASSLALPGTEAFF. CDR3 nucleotide sequence: TGTGCCAGCAGTTTAGCCTTACCTGGCACTGAAGCTTTCTTT.

The J gene is TRBJ1-1, the V gene TRBV7-3; 7 bases fit TRBD1. Trimming removed 0 bases from V and 6 bases from J; junction bases left unmatched: 4. The CDR3 extends over 14 amino acids. In germline, CDR1 is SGHTA, CDR2 FQGTGA. The CDR3 region has the DNA TGTGCCAGCAGCTTAACCCCGGGACAGTCTGAAGCTTTCTTT. It translates to CASSLTPGQSEAFF.

V usage is TRBV27 and J usage is TRBJ2-7, with D perhaps TRBD2 (6 bases). The CDR3 covers 11 residues. The V gene lost 4 bases and the J gene lost 13 bases, with 14 bases spanning the gap. CDR1 MNHEY and CDR2 SMNVEV come from the germline V gene (reference sequence). Here the CDR3 reads CASSYRGGHYF. CDR3 sequence (DNA): TGTGCCAGCAGTTACCGGGGAGGCCATTACTTC.

This clonotype was counted only a few times. The rearrangement joins TRBV7-9 to TRBJ1-1, with D tentatively TRBD1 (5 bases). The CDR3 is 13 amino acids. Trimming shortened V by 2 bases and J by 6 bases, and 10 bases separated the two germline ends. Germline loops: CDR1 SEHNR, CDR2 FQNEAQ (reference sequence). CDR3 in amino acids: CASSLRQFAEAFF. In DNA form, the CDR3 reads TGTGCCAGCAGCTTAAGACAGTTCGCTGAAGCTTTCTTT.

V is TRBV7-2 and J is TRBJ2-7, with 7 bases that match TRBD1. This CDR3 region has 15 residues. V lost 5 bases, J lost 1 base, and 8 bases stayed unmatched. Germline values: CDR1 SGHTA, CDR2 FQGNSA. This CDR3 reads CASSINRGSSYEQYF. CDR3 coding DNA: TGTGCCAGCAGCATTAACAGGGGCTCATCCTACGAGCAGTACTTC.

This chain links TRBV7-9 with TRBJ1-2, with 7 nucleotides matching TRBD1. The germline gives CDR1 SEHNR, CDR2 FQNEAQ (reference sequence). There are 13 residues in the CDR3. With V trimmed by 5 bases and J by 4 bases, 4 bases remained unmatched. The CDR3 loop reads CASSRDSRYGYTF. Written as DNA, the CDR3 is TGTGCCAGCAGCAGGGACAGTCGCTATGGCTACACCTTC.

The V gene is TRBV9, the J gene TRBJ2-7; D call uncertain. V lost 0 bases and J lost 7, with 17 bases in between. CDR1 is SGDLS and CDR2 is YYNGEE in the germline V gene. The CDR3 is made up of 15 amino acids. CDR3 region: CASSVDGSSRREQYF. The CDR3, as DNA: TGTGCCAGCAGCGTAGATGGGTCTAGTCGTCGGGAGCAGTACTTC.